One and the same sample provided the 25 T cell receptor beta chains below, sequenced in a study of T cell repertoires in cytomegalovirus infection. TCRdb itself ran the reads through MiXCR, one entry per CDR3 protein. The data contain about 340,000 distinct CDR3 sequences, just under 30% of them seen just once; the ten biggest clones take up around 20%. The antigens of these receptors remain unknown. Sequencing used cultured PBMCs, obtained from culture after CMV antigen stimulation. Every receptor here comes from a human donor in good health (CMV status not recorded). Some clones in this sample may be carry-over from other donors' samples.

This chain uses TRBV12-3 or TRBV12-4 with TRBJ1-3, with D unclear. This CDR3 is built from 12 residues. Between the trimmed V and J ends, which lost 10 bases and 1 base, there was a span of 8 bases. The CDR3 region is CATTESGNTIYF. The CDR3 nucleotides read TGTGCCACTACAGAGTCTGGAAACACCATATATTTT.

The gene calls are TRBV27 and TRBJ2-7; D call uncertain. There are 15 residues in the CDR3. Trimming cost V 4 bases and J 5 bases, with 18 bases left between them. Germline loops: CDR1 MNHEY, CDR2 SMNVEV (reference sequence). CDR3 loop: CASSSRRVVTDEQYF. The CDR3 DNA reads TGTGCCAGCAGTTCCAGACGTGTCGTAACGGACGAGCAGTACTTC.

This clonotype has only a few counts. The chain links TRBV13 to TRBJ2-4, with TRBD1 matching 12 bases. This CDR3 region has 17 residues. The V segment lost 6 bases and the J segment 2 bases; nucleotides outside the gene matches: 8. The germline CDR1 and CDR2 sequences are PRHDT and FYEKMQ (reference sequence). The DNA for the CDR3 is TGTGCCAGCAGGGGGACAGGGGGCCAAGGAACCAAAAACATTCAGTACTTC. It is translated as CASRGTGGQGTKNIQYF.

This chain connects TRBV20-1 to TRBJ2-3; 10 bases are a match to TRBD1. V lost 6 bases and J lost 5; bases outside the gene matches: 8. The CDR3 length is 14 residues. CDR1 and CDR2 from the germline V gene are DFQATT and SNEGSKA (reference sequence). Written as DNA, the CDR3 is TGCAGTGCCCCTGACAGGGGGCATAGAGATACGCAGTATTTT. It yields the protein CSAPDRGHRDTQYF.

The chain uses TRBV5-5 and TRBJ1-1, with D hard to call. V lost 6 bases and J 1 base, leaving 10 bases between the germline ends. Germline V gives CDR1 SGHKS, CDR2 YYEKEE (reference sequence). There are 13 residues in the CDR3. The CDR3 DNA sequence: TGTGCCAGCATCCGAGACGGGAACACTGAAGCTTTCTTT. Protein product: CASIRDGNTEAFF. Supplemented by reference TRBV5-5 and TRBJ1-1, the full variable domain reads DAGVTQSPTHLIKTRGQQVTLRCSPISGHKSVSWYQQVLGQGPQFIFQYYEKEERGRGNFPDRFSARQFPNYSSELNVNALLLGDSALYLCASIRDGNTEAFFGQGTRLTVV.

Many counts were recorded for this clonotype. The chain couples TRBV7-2 to TRBJ2-1, with TRBD1 identical over 7 bases. Germline V gives CDR1 SGHTA, CDR2 FQGNSA. The CDR3 has 16 residues. The V segment lost 2 bases and the J segment 2 bases; nucleotides outside the gene matches: 6. The CDR3 region is CASSLTTTGAYNEQFF. The CDR3, as DNA: TGTGCCAGCAGCTTAACAACAACAGGGGCCTACAATGAGCAGTTCTTC.

CDR3 protein: CASSLARRGSRHNEQFF. CDR3 in DNA: TGTGCCAGCAGCTTAGCGCGTCGGGGTAGTCGCCACAATGAGCAGTTCTTC. The chain couples TRBV11-1 to TRBJ2-1; tentative D call: TRBD2 (5 bases). CDR1 SGHAT and CDR2 FQDESV come from the germline V gene (reference sequence). The CDR3 has 17 amino acids. Trimming pared 0 bases from V and 5 bases from J, leaving 17 bases between.

The genes are TRBV20-1 and TRBJ2-5; 8 bases are shared with TRBD1. The V gene end was trimmed by 5 bases and the J gene end by 5 bases; junction bases not matched to a gene: 4. The CDR3 covers 12 residues. Germline V gene lookup returns CDR1 DFQATT and CDR2 SNEGSKA (reference sequence). CDR3 amino acids: CSAPGGTETQYF. The CDR3 DNA reads TGCAGTGCTCCAGGGGGCACGGAGACCCAGTACTTC.

The J gene is TRBJ2-3, the V gene TRBV7-8, with 12 bases that match TRBD2. Germline lookup yields CDR1 SGHVS and CDR2 FQNEAQ. CDR3 size: 17 residues. J was trimmed by 2 bases and V by 3 bases; bases with no gene match: 6. Here the CDR3 reads CASSLRLAGVTTDTQYF. Written as DNA, the CDR3 is TGTGCCAGCAGCTTGAGACTAGCGGGGGTTACCACAGATACGCAGTATTTT.

The rearrangement links TRBV7-2 to TRBJ2-5; TRBD2 matches 9 bases. With V trimmed by 5 bases and J by 5 bases, 6 bases remained unmatched. This CDR3 has 14 amino acids. Germline-derived CDR1 and CDR2 are SGHTA and FQGNSA. The CDR3 here is CASSHSGSGETQYF. DNA for the CDR3: TGTGCCAGCAGCCATAGCGGGAGCGGCGAGACCCAGTACTTC.

The chain is built from TRBV20-1 and TRBJ2-2; either TRBD1 or TRBD2 may fit D (5 bases each). The CDR3 spans 13 residues. V lost 6 bases and J lost 4, with 12 bases in between. Germline lookup yields CDR1 DFQATT and CDR2 SNEGSKA (reference sequence). CDR3 region: CSAGTAGTGELFF. DNA of the CDR3: TGCAGTGCCGGGACCGCGGGCACCGGGGAGCTGTTTTTT.

V gene TRBV20-1 combines with J gene TRBJ1-4; D possibly corresponds to TRBD1 (5 bases). This CDR3 has 13 amino acids. The V gene lost 6 bases and the J gene lost 8 bases, with 16 bases spanning the gap. Germline V gene sequence: CDR1 DFQATT, CDR2 SNEGSKA (reference sequence). In nucleotides, the CDR3 is TGCAGTGCCCGACAGTCATTCGAGGAAAAACTGTTTTTT. Amino acids: CSARQSFEEKLFF.

This sequence joins TRBV15 and TRBJ2-7; 10 bases agree with TRBD1. This CDR3 region has 14 residues. Germline values: CDR1 LNHNV, CDR2 YYDKDF (reference sequence). The J segment lost 4 bases and the V segment lost 3 bases, leaving 3 bases of the junction unmatched. The CDR3 spells CATSRTGGSYEQYF. CDR3 sequence (DNA): TGTGCCACCAGCAGGACAGGGGGCAGTTACGAGCAGTACTTC.

This sequence joins TRBV28 and TRBJ1-1; tentative D call: TRBD1 (6 bases). The V end lost 10 bases, the J end lost 1 base, and 22 bases lay between the germline ends. This CDR3 spans 16 amino acids. CDR1 is MDHEN and CDR2 is SYDVKM in the germline V gene. CDR3: CATRGGGSGWNTEAFF. The DNA of the CDR3 is TGTGCCACCAGAGGGGGGGGGTCTGGATGGAACACTGAAGCTTTCTTT.

This clonotype occurred a few times. The V and J genes are TRBV20-1 and TRBJ2-5, with a tentative D call TRBD1 (5 bases). V gave up 2 bases and J gave up 4 bases, with 14 bases separating them. The CDR3 spans 14 residues. Germline V lookup: CDR1 DFQATT, CDR2 SNEGSKA (reference sequence). In DNA, the CDR3 is TGCAGTGCTAGACCCCGCCCCCAGGGAGAGACCCAGTACTTC. This codes for CSARPRPQGETQYF.

The chain employs TRBV29-1 and TRBJ2-5; 12 bases match TRBD2. The CDR3 is 13 residues long. The ends lost 7 bases at V and 4 bases at J; junction bases unmatched: 4. Germline values: CDR1 SQVTM, CDR2 ANQGSEA. CDR3: CSALLAGGETQYF. DNA of the CDR3: TGCAGCGCCTTACTAGCGGGGGGAGAGACCCAGTACTTC. Drawing the rest from reference TRBV29-1 and TRBJ2-5, the complete variable domain is SAVISQKPSRDICQRGTSLTIQCQVDSQVTMMFWYRQQPGQSLTLIATANQGSEATYESGFVIDKFPISRPNLTFSTLTVSNMSPEDSSIYLCSALLAGGETQYFGPGTRLLVL.

J is TRBJ1-5 and V is TRBV7-2, with a possible D match to TRBD1 (6 bases). V lost 8 bases, J lost 3 bases, and 20 bases lay in between. This CDR3 spans 16 amino acids. CDR1 SGHTA and CDR2 FQGNSA come from the germline V gene. CDR3 nucleotides: TGTGCCAGCGGGGAAGGACAGTTCGAACCCAATCAGCCCCAGCATTTT. Protein: CASGEGQFEPNQPQHF.

This clonotype occurred a few times. The chain carries TRBV12-3 or TRBV12-4 and TRBJ2-5, with TRBD1 identical over 8 bases. V gave up 6 bases and J gave up 4 bases; unmatched junction bases: 7. The CDR3 covers 14 residues. CDR3 sequence: CASRRTGRGETQYF. DNA of the CDR3: TGTGCCAGCAGGAGGACAGGGCGAGGAGAGACCCAGTACTTC.

The chain couples TRBV6-2 or TRBV6-3 to TRBJ1-5, with D unclear. Per the germline V gene, CDR1 is MNHEY and CDR2 is SVGEGT. Trimming took off 0 bases at V and 5 bases at J, with 14 bases between the two ends. The length of the CDR3 is 16 residues. The CDR3 nucleotides read TGTGCCAGCAGTTACTCCGGTCAGGCATCCTATCAGCCCCAGCATTTT. It specifies CASSYSGQASYQPQHF.

This clonotype occurred a few times. This chain links TRBV18 with TRBJ2-3; D gene ambiguous. The ends were cut back, 0 bases at V and 5 bases at J, with 6 bases in the middle. The CDR3 is 13 amino acids. The germline gives CDR1 KGHSH, CDR2 LQKENI. CDR3 in amino acids: CASSPPSIDTQYF. CDR3 coding DNA: TGTGCCAGCTCACCACCGTCGATAGATACGCAGTATTTT.

This clonotype was seen at least ten times. V and J are TRBV25-1 and TRBJ1-2; 7 bases align to TRBD1. CDR3 length: 13 amino acids. Per germline, CDR1 MGHDK and CDR2 SYGVNS. The ends lost 5 bases at V and 4 bases at J; junction bases unmatched: 4. The DNA of the CDR3 is TGTGCCAGCAGTCCCGGGACAGCCTATGGCTACACCTTC. Encoded protein: CASSPGTAYGYTF.

The gene calls are TRBV7-9 and TRBJ2-2, with 8 bases aligning to TRBD2. CDR1 is SEHNR and CDR2 is FQNEAQ in the germline V gene (reference sequence). The CDR3 is 19 amino acids. J was trimmed by 0 bases and V by 2 bases; bases with no gene match: 11. CDR3 protein: CASSLKGVGRASNTGELFF. Here the CDR3 DNA reads TGTGCCAGCAGCTTAAAGGGGGTCGGGAGGGCCTCGAACACCGGGGAGCTGTTTTTT.

This clonotype was detected only a few times. CDR3 in amino acids: CASSILQYNEQFF. CDR3 bases: TGTGCCAGTAGTATTTTACAGTACAATGAGCAGTTCTTC. The V call is TRBV19, the J call TRBJ2-1; D gene uncertain. The CDR3 loop spans 13 amino acids. Germline V gene lookup returns CDR1 LNHDA and CDR2 SQIVND (reference sequence). Trimming took 3 bases from V and 4 from J, leaving 7 bases between them.

CDR3 bases: TGTGCCAGCAGCCCCCCAGGGAGGAACTACTATGGCTACACCTTC. As protein: CASSPPGRNYYGYTF. This rearrangement joins TRBV6-5 to TRBJ1-2, with a tentative D call TRBD1 (5 bases). The ends were cut back, 6 bases at V and 3 bases at J, with 17 bases in the middle. There are 15 residues in the CDR3. Per germline, CDR1 MNHEY and CDR2 SVGAGI.

The gene calls are TRBV12-5 and TRBJ2-2, with TRBD2 matching over 8 bases. Germline assignment: CDR1 LGHNT and CDR2 FRNRAP. CDR3 length: 14 amino acids. V gave up 7 bases and J gave up 7 bases; unmatched junction bases: 8. The chain's CDR3 is CASAPSGSGGELFF. For the CDR3, the DNA is TGTGCTAGTGCCCCCAGCGGGAGCGGCGGGGAGCTGTTTTTT.